These 14 T cell receptor beta chains originate from one sample sequenced in a study of early stage breast cancer tumors. The method was immunoSEQ multiplex PCR; TCRdb's version includes in-frame clones alone and lacks a portion of them. The sample holds over 40,000 clones, roughly 78% seen once. The sequencing input was blood. These receptors were taken from a person in their 40s with breast cancer.

There are a few counts of this clone. The CDR3 protein is CASTRREGSYEQYF. The CDR3 DNA reads TGCGCCAGCACAAGGCGGGAGGGCTCCTACGAGCAGTACTTC. This rearrangement joins TRBV10-2 to TRBJ2-7; 9 bases fit TRBD2. J gave up 0 bases and V 7 bases, and 4 bases lay outside the gene matches. This CDR3 spans 14 amino acids. From germline, CDR1 is WSHSY and CDR2 SAAADI.

The V call is TRBV4-2, the J call TRBJ2-1; D may correspond to TRBD1 or TRBD2 (5 bases each). Germline CDR1 reads LGHNA; CDR2 reads YNFKEQ. The CDR3 loop spans 16 amino acids. V lost 0 bases and J lost 7, with 16 bases in between. CDR3 sequence reads: CASSQDPRGLGNEQFF. The CDR3 DNA reads as TGTGCCAGCAGCCAAGATCCCCGGGGCTTGGGGAATGAGCAGTTCTTC.

Only a few counts were recorded for this clone. The chain joins TRBV10-1 to TRBJ2-1; tentatively, D is TRBD2 (5 bases). From germline, CDR1 is WNHNN and CDR2 SYGVQD (reference sequence). The CDR3 is 13 residues long. V dropped 8 bases and J dropped 7 bases, with 15 bases sitting between them. This chain's CDR3 is CASGPSFRNEQFF. Here the CDR3 DNA reads TGCGCCAGCGGTCCTAGCTTTAGGAATGAGCAGTTCTTC.

V is TRBV12-5 and J is TRBJ2-2; 7 positions agree with TRBD1. The CDR3 is 16 residues long. The V and J ends lost 1 base and 4 bases, in that order; junction bases with no gene match: 6. The germline V gene has CDR1 LGHNT and CDR2 FRNRAP. The CDR3 coding sequence is TGTGCTAGTGGTTTGGACCGACAGGGACCCACCGGGGAGCTGTTTTTT. Encoded protein: CASGLDRQGPTGELFF.

The rearrangement links TRBV2 to TRBJ1-2; 9 bases agree with TRBD1. Germline-derived CDR1 and CDR2 are SNHLY and FYNNEI. The V segment lost 5 bases and the J segment 6 bases; nucleotides outside the gene matches: 4. The CDR3 is 13 amino acids. For the CDR3, the DNA is TGTGCCAGCAGTTCAAGGACAGGGGATGGCTACACCTTC. Amino acids: CASSSRTGDGYTF.

The chain carries TRBV6-1 and TRBJ2-1, with TRBD2 matching 7 bases. This CDR3 has 13 residues. With V trimmed by 6 bases and J by 4 bases, 3 bases remained unmatched. CDR1 and CDR2 (germline): MNHNS, SASEGT. The CDR3 DNA is TGTGCCAGCAGCCGGGGGGAATACAATGAGCAGTTCTTC. It specifies CASSRGEYNEQFF.

The CDR3 reads CASSPAPGQGWDGYTF. CDR3 nucleotides: TGTGCCAGCAGCCCAGCCCCCGGACAGGGTTGGGATGGCTACACCTTC. This chain uses TRBV7-9 with TRBJ1-2, with 8 bases identical to TRBD1. Trimming removed 5 bases from V and 6 bases from J; junction bases left unmatched: 14. The CDR3 is 16 residues long. Germline V gene data show CDR1 as SEHNR and CDR2 as FQNEAQ (reference sequence).

This chain connects TRBV5-4 to TRBJ2-3; 9 nucleotides align to TRBD2. The CDR3 contains 15 residues. V shed 4 bases, J shed 2 bases, and the junction held 5 bases outside the gene matches. Germline lookup yields CDR1 SGHNT and CDR2 YYREEE (reference sequence). The DNA for the CDR3 is TGTGCCAGCAGCCCTGGGACTAGCCTCACAGATACGCAGTATTTT. The encoded protein is CASSPGTSLTDTQYF.

This sequence joins TRBV27 and TRBJ1-1, with a possible D match to TRBD1 (5 bases). Per the germline V gene, CDR1 is MNHEY and CDR2 is SMNVEV (reference sequence). V lost 9 bases and J lost 2, with 19 bases in between. The CDR3 spans 15 residues. CDR3 in amino acids: CASRGRSGANTEAFF. The CDR3 region has the DNA TGTGCCAGTCGGGGCAGGTCCGGAGCAAACACTGAAGCTTTCTTT.

The chain uses TRBV11-2 and TRBJ2-2, with unresolved D. The V gene lost 4 bases and the J gene lost 6 bases, with 12 bases spanning the gap. The CDR3 consists of 14 residues. Germline V CDR1 and CDR2: SGHAT, FQNNGV. Here the CDR3 reads CASSSSRRAGELFF. The CDR3 nucleotides read TGTGCCAGCAGCTCCTCGAGAAGGGCCGGGGAGCTGTTTTTT.

This chain links TRBV6-1 with TRBJ1-2; 7 bases fit TRBD1. The CDR3 loop spans 15 amino acids. Germline-derived CDR1 and CDR2 are MNHNS and SASEGT. The V segment lost 5 bases and the J segment 0 bases; nucleotides outside the gene matches: 6. CDR3 coding DNA: TGTGCCAGCAGTACAAGACAGGGAACTAACTATGGCTACACCTTC. This codes for CASSTRQGTNYGYTF.

The chain carries TRBV6-1 and TRBJ2-5; 7 bases agree with TRBD2. The J segment lost 4 bases and the V segment lost 3 bases, leaving 11 bases of the junction unmatched. This CDR3 has 16 residues. Germline CDR1 MNHNS, CDR2 SASEGT. DNA of the CDR3: TGTGCCAGCAGTGAGGGGAGGGGAGATGGGGCAGAGACCCAGTACTTC. This sequence encodes CASSEGRGDGAETQYF.

The chain recombines TRBV6-5 with TRBJ2-3; D is uncertain. V was trimmed by 6 bases and J by 3 bases, leaving 10 bases between them. The CDR3 extends over 13 amino acids. Germline V gives CDR1 MNHEY, CDR2 SVGAGI. DNA of the CDR3: TGTGCCAGCAGGGCCTCCGGGACAGATACGCAGTATTTT. The encoded protein is CASRASGTDTQYF.

CDR3 residues: CASSQVHSSYEQYF. Written as DNA, the CDR3 is TGCGCCAGCAGCCAAGTCCACAGCTCCTACGAGCAGTACTTC. The J gene is TRBJ2-7, the V gene TRBV4-1; the D is unclear. The germline V gene encodes CDR1 MGHRA and CDR2 YSYEKL. CDR3 size: 14 residues. Deletions cut 1 base from V and 0 bases from J, with 7 bases between.